Listed below are T cell receptor beta chains from one sample, sequenced in a study of CD8+ T cells in alopecia areata. The repertoire was sequenced with immunoSEQ multiplex PCR; TCRdb's copy has only in-frame clones and lacks some. Among about 180,000 clones, roughly 59% were seen once, and the ten largest hold about 1.5%. The source material was CD4+ T cells sorted from blood, sampled at week 0. The receptors originated from a human donor with alopecia areata. The CDR3 runs from the conserved cysteine through the conserved F or W. Clone sizes are given selectively: once, few, many, or a class where the clone is expanded.

len,v_gene,j_gene,abundance,CDR3aa
13,TRBV11-3,TRBJ2-5,NA,CASSFSGKETQYF
14,TRBV2,TRBJ2-2,NA,CASSEWGRTGELFF
12,TRBV28,TRBJ2-1,few,CASSPPLVEQFF
13,TRBV30,TRBJ2-7,NA,CAWRQGQDYEQYF
12,TRBV2,TRBJ1-2,NA,CASSPREGSNTF
15,TRBV11-2,TRBJ2-2,few,CASSLVLSAGGELFF
15,TRBV18,TRBJ2-5,NA,CASSSLKGAGETQYF
14,TRBV27,TRBJ1-6,few,CASSFWTDNSPLHF
13,TRBV29-1,TRBJ2-1,few,CSVGKNRYNEQFF
15,TRBV30,TRBJ2-6,NA,CAWSIRRTGANVLTF
13,TRBV29-1,TRBJ1-1,NA,CSARGDKNTEAFF
16,TRBV27,TRBJ2-3,few,CASRIQGALSTDTQYF
14,TRBV29-1,TRBJ2-7,NA,CSASGAGSSYEQYF
14,TRBV7-2,TRBJ2-5,NA,CASSLGPGRETQYF
14,TRBV10-3,TRBJ2-7,NA,CAISPGQGLKGQYF
15,TRBV11-2,TRBJ2-7,NA,CASSPLRTGSNEQYF
15,TRBV7-2,TRBJ1-5,NA,CASSLVTDSNQPQHF
14,TRBV11-2,TRBJ2-6,NA,CASSPEFLANVLTF
14,TRBV5-8,TRBJ2-2,few,CASSSGQHTGELFF
11,TRBV20-1,TRBJ2-5,few,CSARWEETQYF
12,TRBV14,TRBJ2-7,NA,CASSRTVYEQYF
15,TRBV15,TRBJ2-3,once,CATSPGSVTTDTQYF
12,TRBV27,TRBJ2-2,NA,CASSSRLGELFF
14,TRBV9,TRBJ2-1,NA,CASSVEAGGGEQFF
14,TRBV29-1,TRBJ1-2,few,CSVALRGIGYGYTF
15,TRBV7-2,TRBJ1-1,NA,CASSLQDTMNTEAFF
17,TRBV5-1,TRBJ1-3,NA,CASSLTGQPNSGNTIYF